The 3 T cell receptor beta chains below were found in one sample sequenced in a study of T cell clonality in common variable immunodeficiency. Libraries were prepared by immunoSEQ multiplex PCR; TCRdb keeps only in-frame clonotypes and omits some of them. This record lists about 52,000 clones, none seen once only, and the top ten clones contain 1.8%. Material for sequencing was peripheral blood mononuclear cells. These receptor sequences come from a person aged 18 to 75 in good health.

This clone was seen ten or more times. The read ends 3 residues early relative to the CDR3; the germline J gene fills the gap. The V gene is TRBV6-2 or TRBV6-3, the J gene TRBJ2-7; 8 positions match TRBD1. The V gene end was trimmed by 1 base and the J gene end by 4 bases; junction bases not matched to a gene: 9. This CDR3 contains 16 residues. CDR1 is MNHEY and CDR2 is SVGEGT in the germline V gene. The DNA read from the CDR3 is TGTGCCAGCAGTTACTTTTTTGGACAGGGTTGGTACGAG. Its protein is CASSYFFGQGWYE. The whole CDR3 sequence is CASSYFFGQGWYEQYF.

A word on this clone: The read terminates 3 residues before the CDR3 end, so the remaining end is supplied by the germline J gene. The V and J genes are TRBV7-6 and TRBJ1-2, with TRBD1 matching over 7 bases. The germline V gene encodes CDR1 SGHVS and CDR2 FNYEAQ. CDR3 size: 17 residues. The CDR3: CASSPRTGELAHYDYTF. Incomplete CDR3 DNA: TGTGCCAGCAGTCCACGAACAGGGGAATTGGCTCACTACGAC.

This clone was found many times. The read terminates 3 residues before the CDR3 end, so the remaining end is supplied by the germline J gene. This chain links TRBV11-3 with TRBJ2-5; no clear D gene. Between the trimmed V and J ends, which lost 6 bases and 2 bases, there was a span of 10 bases. CDR3 length: 13 residues. Germline V gene lookup returns CDR1 SGHNT and CDR2 YENEEA. This CDR3 reads CASRTVGQETQYF. The DNA read from the CDR3 is TGTGCCAGCAGAACAGTAGGGCAAGAGACC.